This record concerns one TCR beta chain sequence. Its binding antigen is unknown. No much larger clone is present one base from it, and per-base qualities are unavailable. The TCR beta CDR3 regions were amplified from the RNA transcripts. For the first round of RT-PCR on the TCR CDR3, the HTBI primer set was used together with the Qiagen OneStep RT-PCR kit. Libraries were constructed in a second round of multiplex PCR, after which size selection and purification were performed. Sequencing of the libraries was done on an Illumina HiSeq2000 using paired-end 100 bp reads. In the source study's methods: SOAPnuke was used to process the raw data, removing reads that contained adapters or uncalled bases, had a mean Phred below 15, or lacked an exact match to the constant primer or identifier. COPE v1.2.5 was used to merge the high-quality paired reads, and each unique nucleotide sequence was defined as a clonotype. Clonotypes were aligned to IMGT TRBV, TRBD and TRBJ reference segments using MiTCR v1.1. Analysis was restricted to V-J combinations with a frequency above 0.0001, which covered roughly 99% of repertoires. A TCS score was defined as the ratio between F50 (clonal expansion) and ExV (chaos), using BLOSUM62-based TCRdist between CDR3 peptides within each V-J. Welch's t-statistics and random forest reduced around 510 V-J features to about 13, which were used in a naive Bayes classifier (R e1071). Starting from the raw public reads, TCRdb applied fastp trimming at Q25, assembled clones with MiXCR and retained in-frame beta chains. Each CDR3 protein gets just one entry, which takes the most common genes and DNA from the rows behind it. The V and J calls and clone size come from TCRdb's table, not from the authors' own analysis. Across this sample there are 350,000 to 400,000 distinct CDR3 sequences, with 19% seen only once. Around 4% of the sample comes from the top ten.

These data belong to a study of T cells in Graves' hyperthyroidism and ophthalmopathy (dated by TCRdb to the late 2010s). Regarding the study in general: Peripheral blood samples were taken at initial diagnosis, before any treatment was given. To identify distinguishing TCR V-J signatures, a discovery cohort of about 100 patients was used, comprising 43 with Graves' ophthalmopathy and around 57 with stable Graves' hyperthyroidism. Prospective prediction of ophthalmopathy was tested in an independent validation cohort of fewer than 20 hyperthyroidism patients and 15 to 17 patients who later progressed to ophthalmopathy. The approximately 100 discovery patients were divided at random into training and test sets in a 7:3 ratio. Thyroid tissue and blood T-cell repertoires from about six Graves' hyperthyroidism patients were also compared in the study. After blood sampling, hyperthyroidism patients were treated with methimazole at a starting dose of 30 mg daily, and ophthalmopathy patients were treated with high-dose intravenous methylprednisolone. TCR Vbeta CDR3 sequencing of roughly 140 peripheral blood samples (under 45 ophthalmopathy, 75 hyperthyroidism and some 17 progressor patients) is reported in the paper. Broad study findings and their caveats: No statistical method was used to set the sample size in advance, and investigators knew the group allocation. In validation, the model predicted progression to ophthalmopathy with approximately 70% sensitivity and roughly 72% specificity, a median of around 6.6 months before onset. Ophthalmopathy was separated from stable hyperthyroidism by a 13 V-J signature model, with 85% to 90% sensitivity and about 81% specificity obtained in cross-validation and 80%/75% obtained in testing. Blood samples also contained most of the expanded thyroid clonotypes (frequency above 0.001), which suggests that blood repertoires may reflect thyroid immune responses.

Stable Graves' hyperthyroidism was defined as no progression to ophthalmopathy during 18 months of follow-up. The hyperthyroidism patients were between 18 and 65 years old and newly diagnosed, with a disease duration of less than 2 months. Exclusion was applied to patients with uncontrolled infections, other autoimmune diseases, pregnancy or lactation. Clinical symptoms, serum thyroxine and TRAb, thyroid ultrasound, and orbital computed tomography formed the basis for the diagnoses. PBMCs were separated from 10 ml of fresh peripheral blood using Ficoll-Paque density gradient centrifugation. Trizol reagent was used to extract total RNA, and RNA quality was then checked on an Agilent 2100 Bioanalyzer. This clonotype was obtained from a woman under 30 with Graves' hyperthyroidism. Sequences were obtained from blood.

The CDR3 amino acid sequence is: CASSFGGGNGELFF. The nucleotides read TGCGCCAGCAGCTTTGGAGGGGGCAACGGGGAGCTGTTTTTT. The chain uses TRBV5-1 and TRBJ2-2, with a tentative D gene TRBD1 over 7 matching bases. CDR1 and CDR2 are drawn from the germline V gene: SGHRS, YFSETQ. The CDR3 goes from the cysteine to the phenylalanine over 14 residues. Only CDR3 DNA is held: 42 bases, read in frame from base 1. Relative to germline, V is 2 bases shorter and J is 7 bases shorter, with 12 bases between their ends. Outside the CDR3, residues come from the reference TRBV5-1 and TRBJ2-2 proteins, so the full variable domain is: KAGVTQTPRYLIKTRGQQVTLSCSPISGHRSVSWYQQTPGQGLQFLFEYFSETQRNKGNFPGRFSGRQFSNSRSEMNVSTLELGDSALYLCASSFGGGNGELFFGEGSRLTVL.